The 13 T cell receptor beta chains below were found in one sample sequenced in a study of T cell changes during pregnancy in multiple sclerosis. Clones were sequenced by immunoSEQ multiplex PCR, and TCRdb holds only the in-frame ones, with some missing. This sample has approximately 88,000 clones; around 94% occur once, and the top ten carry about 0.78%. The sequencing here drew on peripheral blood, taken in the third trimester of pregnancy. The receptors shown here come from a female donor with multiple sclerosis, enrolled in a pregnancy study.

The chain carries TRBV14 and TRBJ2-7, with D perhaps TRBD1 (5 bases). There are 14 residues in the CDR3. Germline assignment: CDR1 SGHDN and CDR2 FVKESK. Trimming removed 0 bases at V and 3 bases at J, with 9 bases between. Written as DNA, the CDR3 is TGTGCCAGCAGCCAAGACCCAGGGAACTACGAGCAGTACTTC. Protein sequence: CASSQDPGNYEQYF. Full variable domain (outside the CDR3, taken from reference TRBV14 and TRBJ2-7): EAGVTQFPSHSVIEKGQTVTLRCDPISGHDNLYWYRRVMGKEIKFLLHFVKESKQDESGMPNNRFLAERTGGTYSTLKVQPAELEDSGVYFCASSQDPGNYEQYFGPGTRLTVT.

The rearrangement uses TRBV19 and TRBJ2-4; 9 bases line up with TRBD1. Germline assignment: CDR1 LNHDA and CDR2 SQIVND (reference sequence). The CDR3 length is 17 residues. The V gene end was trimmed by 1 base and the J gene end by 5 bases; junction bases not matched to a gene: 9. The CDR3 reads CASSIVNLGQGENIQYF. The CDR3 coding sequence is TGTGCCAGTAGTATAGTTAATTTGGGACAGGGAGAAAACATTCAGTACTTC.

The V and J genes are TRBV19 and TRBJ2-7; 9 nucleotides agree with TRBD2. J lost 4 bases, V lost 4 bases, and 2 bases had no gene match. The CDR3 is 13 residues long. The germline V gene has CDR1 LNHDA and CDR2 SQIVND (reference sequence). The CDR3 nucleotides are TGTGCCAGTAGTAATAGCGGGGGATACGAGCAGTACTTC. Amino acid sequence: CASSNSGGYEQYF.

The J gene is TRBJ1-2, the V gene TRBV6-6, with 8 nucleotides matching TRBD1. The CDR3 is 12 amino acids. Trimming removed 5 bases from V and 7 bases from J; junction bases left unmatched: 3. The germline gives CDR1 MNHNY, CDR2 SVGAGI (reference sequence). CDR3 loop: CASSPDRGGYTF. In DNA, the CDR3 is TGTGCCAGCAGTCCTGACAGGGGTGGCTACACCTTC.

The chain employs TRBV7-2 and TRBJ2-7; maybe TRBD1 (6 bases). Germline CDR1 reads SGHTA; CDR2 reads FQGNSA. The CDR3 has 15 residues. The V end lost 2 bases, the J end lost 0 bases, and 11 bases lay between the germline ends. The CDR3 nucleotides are TGTGCCAGCAGCTTAAGTCAGGGGATCTCCTACGAGCAGTACTTC. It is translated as CASSLSQGISYEQYF.

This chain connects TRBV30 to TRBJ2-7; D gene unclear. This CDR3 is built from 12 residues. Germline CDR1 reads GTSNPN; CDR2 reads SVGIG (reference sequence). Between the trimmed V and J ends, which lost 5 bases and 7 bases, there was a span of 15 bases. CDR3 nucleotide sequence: TGTGCCTGGCACATCAGTATTATAGAGCAGTACTTC. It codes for CAWHISIIEQYF.

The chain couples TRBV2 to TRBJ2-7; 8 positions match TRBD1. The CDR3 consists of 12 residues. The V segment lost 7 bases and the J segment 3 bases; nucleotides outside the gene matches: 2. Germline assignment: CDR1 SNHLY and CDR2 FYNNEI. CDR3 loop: CASIGQGYEQYF. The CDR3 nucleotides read TGTGCCAGCATCGGACAGGGCTACGAGCAGTACTTC.

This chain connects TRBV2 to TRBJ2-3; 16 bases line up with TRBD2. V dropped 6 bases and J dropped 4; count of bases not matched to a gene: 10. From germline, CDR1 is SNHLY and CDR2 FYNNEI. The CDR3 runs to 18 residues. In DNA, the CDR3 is TGTGCCAGCAGCGGGCCGGGACTAGCGGGAGGGCGGGCAGATACGCAGTATTTT. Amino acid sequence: CASSGPGLAGGRADTQYF.

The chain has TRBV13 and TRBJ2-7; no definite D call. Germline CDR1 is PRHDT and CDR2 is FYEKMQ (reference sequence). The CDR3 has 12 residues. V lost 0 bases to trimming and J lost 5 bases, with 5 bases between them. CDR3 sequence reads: CASSLGRDEQYF. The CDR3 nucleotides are TGTGCCAGCAGCTTAGGCCGGGACGAGCAGTACTTC. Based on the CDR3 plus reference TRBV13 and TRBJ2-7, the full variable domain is AAGVIQSPRHLIKEKRETATLKCYPIPRHDTVYWYQQGPGQDPQFLISFYEKMQSDKGSIPDRFSAQQFSDYHSELNMSSLELGDSALYFCASSLGRDEQYFGPGTRLTVT.

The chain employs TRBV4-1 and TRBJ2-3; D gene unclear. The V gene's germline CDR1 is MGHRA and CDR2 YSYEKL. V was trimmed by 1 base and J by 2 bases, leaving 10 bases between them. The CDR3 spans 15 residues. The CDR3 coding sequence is TGCGCCAGCAGCCAAGGGAGCATGATCACAGATACGCAGTATTTT. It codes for CASSQGSMITDTQYF.

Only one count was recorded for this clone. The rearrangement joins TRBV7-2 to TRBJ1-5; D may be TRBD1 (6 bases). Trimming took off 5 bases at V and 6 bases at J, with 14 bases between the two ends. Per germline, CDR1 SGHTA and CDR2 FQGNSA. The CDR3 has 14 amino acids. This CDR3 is CASSQTGSSQPQHF. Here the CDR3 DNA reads TGTGCCAGCAGCCAAACAGGGTCAAGTCAGCCCCAGCATTTT.

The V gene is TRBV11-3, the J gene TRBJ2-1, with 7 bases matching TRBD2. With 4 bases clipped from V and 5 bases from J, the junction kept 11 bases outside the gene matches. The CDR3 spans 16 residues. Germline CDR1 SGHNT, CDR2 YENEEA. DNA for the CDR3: TGTGCCAGCAGCTCCCGGGGGGACTACGAAAACAATGAGCAGTTCTTC. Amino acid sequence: CASSSRGDYENNEQFF.

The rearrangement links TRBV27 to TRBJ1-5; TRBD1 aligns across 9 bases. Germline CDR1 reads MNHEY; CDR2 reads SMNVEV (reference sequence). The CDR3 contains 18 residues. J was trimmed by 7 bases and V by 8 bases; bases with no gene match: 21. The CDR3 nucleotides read TGTGCCAGCGCTTCGCAACCGCTCGGGACAGGGATGGACCAGCCCCAGCATTTT. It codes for CASASQPLGTGMDQPQHF.